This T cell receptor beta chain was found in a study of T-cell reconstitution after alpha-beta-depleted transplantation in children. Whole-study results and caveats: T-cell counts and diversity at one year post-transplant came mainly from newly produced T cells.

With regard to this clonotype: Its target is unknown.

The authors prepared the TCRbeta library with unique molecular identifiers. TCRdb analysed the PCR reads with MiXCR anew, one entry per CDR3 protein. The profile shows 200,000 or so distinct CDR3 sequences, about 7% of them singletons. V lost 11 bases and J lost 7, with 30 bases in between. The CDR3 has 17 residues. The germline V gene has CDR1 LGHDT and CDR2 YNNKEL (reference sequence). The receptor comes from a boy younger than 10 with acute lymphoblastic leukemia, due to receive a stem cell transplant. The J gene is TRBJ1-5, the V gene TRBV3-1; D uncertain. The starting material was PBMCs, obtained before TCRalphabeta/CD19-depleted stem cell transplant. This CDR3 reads CASSKHGSTGSGQPQHF. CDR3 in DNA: TGTGCCTCCTCCAAGCATGGTAGTACGGGGTCGGGGCAGCCCCAGCATTTT.